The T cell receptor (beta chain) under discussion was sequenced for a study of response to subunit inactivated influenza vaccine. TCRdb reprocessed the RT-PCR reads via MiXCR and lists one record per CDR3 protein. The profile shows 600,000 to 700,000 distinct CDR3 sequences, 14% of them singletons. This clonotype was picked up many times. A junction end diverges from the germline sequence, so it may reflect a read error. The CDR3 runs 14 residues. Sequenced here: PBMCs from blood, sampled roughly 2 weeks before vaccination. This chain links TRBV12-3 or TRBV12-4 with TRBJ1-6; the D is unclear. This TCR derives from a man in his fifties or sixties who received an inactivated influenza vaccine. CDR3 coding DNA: TGTGCCAGCAGCTTAGGACCAAAAGGTTCACCCCTCCACTTT. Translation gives CASSLGPKGSPLHF.